The entry below gives a single T cell receptor (beta chain) sequence along with its context. TCRdb passed the 5' RACE reads through MiXCR, listing each CDR3 protein once. The repertoire holds approximately 79,000 distinct CDR3 sequences, with approximately 13% as singletons. Germline V gene lookup returns CDR1 SGHRS and CDR2 YFSETQ. This CDR3 comprises 13 residues. Trimming cost V 5 bases and J 5 bases, with 11 bases left between them. The sample comes from a study of early T cells in non-severe SARS-CoV-2 infection. The genes are TRBV5-1 and TRBJ2-1; no firm D call. Material for sequencing was whole blood. The clonotype was recovered from an adult who was a healthcare worker with PCR-confirmed SARS-CoV-2 infection or an uninfected control (not recorded which). CDR3 loop: CASSFWSNNEQFF. CDR3 sequence (DNA): TGCGCCAGCAGTTTCTGGTCCAACAATGAGCAGTTCTTC.